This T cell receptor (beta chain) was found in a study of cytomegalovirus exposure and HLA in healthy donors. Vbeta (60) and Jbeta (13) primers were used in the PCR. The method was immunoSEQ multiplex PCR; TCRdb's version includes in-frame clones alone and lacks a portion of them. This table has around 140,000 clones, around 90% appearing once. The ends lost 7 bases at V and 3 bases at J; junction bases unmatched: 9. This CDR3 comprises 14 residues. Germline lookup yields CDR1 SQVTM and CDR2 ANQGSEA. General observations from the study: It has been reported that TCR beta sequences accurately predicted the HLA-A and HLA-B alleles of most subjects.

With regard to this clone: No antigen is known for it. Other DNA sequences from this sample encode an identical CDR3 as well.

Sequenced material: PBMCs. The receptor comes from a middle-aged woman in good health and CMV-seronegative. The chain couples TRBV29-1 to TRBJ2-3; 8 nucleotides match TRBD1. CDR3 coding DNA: TGCAGCGCCACTGGACAGGGAGGAACAGATACGCAGTATTTT. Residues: CSATGQGGTDTQYF.